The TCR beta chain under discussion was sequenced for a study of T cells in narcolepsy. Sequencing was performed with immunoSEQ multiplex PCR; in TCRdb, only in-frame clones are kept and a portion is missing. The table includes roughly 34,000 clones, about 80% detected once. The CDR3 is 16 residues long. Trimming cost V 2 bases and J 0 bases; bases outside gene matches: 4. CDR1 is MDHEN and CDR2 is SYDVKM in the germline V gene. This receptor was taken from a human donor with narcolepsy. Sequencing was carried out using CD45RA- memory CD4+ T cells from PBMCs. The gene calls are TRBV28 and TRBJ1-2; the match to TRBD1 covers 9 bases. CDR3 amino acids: CASSLTGGASNYGYTF. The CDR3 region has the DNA TGTGCCAGCAGTTTAACAGGGGGCGCATCTAACTATGGCTACACCTTC.